Listed here are 9 T cell receptor beta chains from one sample, sequenced in a study of blood T cell repertoires in COVID-19. Sequencing used immunoSEQ multiplex PCR; TCRdb keeps in-frame clones, though not all of them. The sample has almost 250,000 clones, roughly 86% seen once. The sequenced sample was peripheral blood. The receptors were sampled from a woman older than 75 with COVID-19, enrolled during active disease.

The chain links TRBV21-1 to TRBJ2-7; TRBD2 is taken as the D call from the table, unchecked against the DNA. TRBV21-1 corresponds to a pseudogene. The CDR3 loop spans 15 amino acids. The CDR3 sequence is CASSKKRLVLDEQYF. In DNA, the CDR3 is TGTGCCAGCAGCAAAAAAAGACTAGTCCTCGACGAGCAGTACTTC.

This clone appeared a single time. The chain has TRBV5-4 and TRBJ2-5, with 7 bases identical to TRBD2. With 1 base clipped from V and 2 bases from J, the junction kept 5 bases outside the gene matches. The CDR3 has 15 amino acids. Germline V lookup: CDR1 SGHNT, CDR2 YYREEE (reference sequence). The CDR3 nucleotides read TGTGCCAGCAGCTTGCCAGGGAGGGCACAAGAGACCCAGTACTTC. Encoded protein: CASSLPGRAQETQYF.

The sample holds one count of this clone. V usage is TRBV9 and J usage is TRBJ1-2; 8 positions agree with TRBD1. Per germline, CDR1 SGDLS and CDR2 YYNGEE. The CDR3 extends over 14 amino acids. Trimming took 0 bases from V and 4 from J; bases not matched to a gene: 2. The CDR3, as DNA: TGTGCCAGCAGCGTAGCACAGGGGGTCTATGGCTACACCTTC. As protein: CASSVAQGVYGYTF.

This clone was recorded only once. A much larger clone differs from this one at a single base, so this may be a read error. Within the sample, other DNA sequences also encode this same CDR3. The chain combines TRBV7-2 with TRBJ1-3; tentative D call: TRBD1 (6 bases). The germline CDR1 and CDR2 sequences are SGHTA and FQGNSA. The CDR3 has 15 amino acids. Deletions cut 1 base from V and 0 bases from J, with 7 bases between. The CDR3 DNA follows: TGTGCCAGCAGCTTAGGGACAGTCTCTGGAAACACCATATATTTT. This translates into CASSLGTVSGNTIYF.

The rearrangement uses TRBV2 and TRBJ2-2; 11 bases line up with TRBD2. CDR1 and CDR2 from the germline V gene are SNHLY and FYNNEI. V shed 5 bases, J shed 4 bases, and the junction held 3 bases outside the gene matches. The CDR3 is made up of 15 amino acids. This chain's CDR3 is CASSLAGGTTGELFF. The DNA of the CDR3 is TGTGCCAGCAGTTTAGCGGGGGGGACCACCGGGGAGCTGTTTTTT.

The V call is TRBV7-6, the J call TRBJ2-5, with D perhaps TRBD2 (5 bases). This CDR3 spans 15 amino acids. V lost 5 bases and J 3 bases, leaving 16 bases between the germline ends. Germline V CDR1 and CDR2: SGHVS, FNYEAQ. This CDR3 is CASSPSGSEKETQYF. CDR3 DNA: TGTGCCAGCAGCCCCTCGGGGTCAGAAAAAGAGACCCAGTACTTC.

This clone was recorded once. The CDR3 spells CASSLSALIDTEAFF. In nucleotides, the CDR3 is TGTGCCAGCAGCCTAAGCGCCTTGATCGACACTGAAGCTTTCTTT. The chain carries TRBV3-1 (or the pseudogene TRBV3-2) and TRBJ1-1; D uncertain. CDR1 LGHDT and CDR2 YNNKEL come from the germline V gene (reference sequence). There are 15 residues in the CDR3. Between the trimmed V and J ends, which lost 4 bases and 3 bases, there was a span of 15 bases.

This chain uses TRBV6-5 with TRBJ2-5; TRBD1 might be the D (6 bases). Deletions cut 6 bases from V and 5 bases from J, with 16 bases between. From germline, CDR1 is MNHEY and CDR2 SVGAGI. There are 14 residues in the CDR3. The CDR3 protein is CASSRTAQGETQYF. Written as DNA, the CDR3 is TGTGCCAGCAGCCGCACGGCACAGGGCGAGACCCAGTACTTC.

To note about this clone: Different DNA sequences within this sample yield the same CDR3. This chain connects TRBV7-9 to TRBJ1-6; D gene ambiguous. Deletions cut 1 base from V and 10 bases from J, with 8 bases between. The V gene's germline CDR1 is SEHNR and CDR2 FQNEAQ (reference sequence). This CDR3 has 13 residues. CDR3 coding DNA: TGTGCCAGCAGCTTAGGGGGAGGATCACCCCTCCACTTT. It encodes CASSLGGGSPLHF.